Each of the 29 T cell receptor beta chains below was sequenced from the same sample in a study of tumor-infiltrating lymphocytes in primary liver carcinoma. Priming with a constant-region primer yielded TCR beta cDNA from roughly 500 ng total RNA. Libraries covering TCR beta were generated through three nested multiplex PCR rounds (using a slightly modified ARM-PCR). Rounds one and two of PCR, each of 10 cycles, were primed with TRBV1-TRBV30 forward primers and a C-beta reverse primer. MiXCR was run by TCRdb on the multiplex PCR reads, yielding one entry per CDR3 protein. Here the sample spans some 120,000 distinct CDR3 sequences, roughly three fifths being singletons. Scientists recovered RNA and DNA together from approximately 20-30 mg of unsorted bulk tissue. Sequenced: liver tumor tissue from sampling region 1. Subset described: tumor region T1, superior pole. The receptors come from a woman aged 55-70 years with primary liver carcinoma and hepatitis B virus infection.

This clonotype has more than one count but fewer than ten. The V gene is TRBV28, the J gene TRBJ1-6; maybe TRBD1 (6 bases). V was trimmed by 2 bases and J by 8 bases, leaving 13 bases between them. CDR1 and CDR2 (germline): MDHEN, SYDVKM. The CDR3 runs 15 residues. CDR3 region: CASSLTGQRYSPLHF. The CDR3 nucleotides are TGTGCCAGCAGTTTAACTGGACAGCGCTATTCACCCCTCCACTTT.

As regards this clonotype: This clone may be a read error of a much larger clone one base away. The gene calls are TRBV7-8 and TRBJ2-7; TRBD2 matches at 9 bases. Germline CDR1 reads SGHVS; CDR2 reads FQNEAQ. The length of the CDR3 is 15 residues. J was trimmed by 3 bases and V by 5 bases; bases with no gene match: 8. CDR3 bases: TGTGCCAGCAGCGTTAGCGGGAGCCCCGTCTACGAGCAGTACTTC. It codes for CASSVSGSPVYEQYF.

Of note for this clonotype: A read error may be the cause here, since a much bigger clone is one base away. This CDR3 fails to terminate in the conserved phenylalanine or tryptophan, so it likely reflects a read error. The chain employs TRBV6-2 or TRBV6-3 and TRBJ1-1, with 8 bases lining up with TRBD1. In germline, CDR1 is MNHEY, CDR2 SVGEGT. The CDR3 totals 13 residues. Trimming removed 6 bases from V and 4 bases from J; junction bases left unmatched: 4. CDR3 DNA sequence: TGTGCCAGCAGACCACAGGGGGTCACTGAAGCTTTCCTT. This sequence encodes CASRPQGVTEAFL.

In the case of this clonotype: A much larger clone differs by one base, so this may be a read error. The V call is TRBV29-1, the J call TRBJ2-3; D might be TRBD1 or TRBD2, each matching 6 bases. The germline gives CDR1 SQVTM, CDR2 ANQGSEA. The CDR3 sequence is 14 residues long. The CDR3 nucleotides are TGCAGCGTTGGGACAGATACTAGCACAGTTACGCAGTATTTT. Protein sequence: CSVGTDTSTVTQYF.

This clonotype was seen repeatedly, ten times or more. V gene TRBV12-3 or TRBV12-4 combines with J gene TRBJ2-1, with D perhaps matching TRBD1 (6 bases). The germline V and J ends were trimmed by 7 bases and 6 bases, with 19 bases remaining between them. The CDR3 is 15 amino acids. The CDR3, as DNA: TGTGCCAGCACCATCACAGGGTCCCTTGTCAATGAGCAGTTCTTC. This encodes CASTITGSLVNEQFF.

As regards this clonotype: This clone may be a read error of a much larger clone one base away. This sequence joins TRBV14 and TRBJ2-1, with D possibly TRBD1 on 6 matching bases. The CDR3 consists of 14 residues. Germline V gene sequence: CDR1 SGHDN, CDR2 FVKESK. The CDR3 region is CASKGRTVNNVQFF. The CDR3 bases are TGTGCCAGCAAGGGCCGGACAGTGAACAATGTGCAGTTCTTC.

The rearrangement joins TRBV5-4 to TRBJ1-2; tentatively, D is TRBD1 (6 bases). Trimming removed 3 bases from V and 0 bases from J, with 15 bases in between. This CDR3 has 16 residues. The V gene's germline CDR1 is SGHNT and CDR2 YYREEE (reference sequence). Here the CDR3 DNA reads TGTGCCAGCAGCTCCACCGGCAGGGGAACTAACTATGGCTACACCTTC. It specifies CASSSTGRGTNYGYTF.

To note about this clonotype: Being one base from a much bigger clone, this may be a read error. This rearrangement joins TRBV10-2 to TRBJ1-1; the D gene is possibly TRBD1 (6 bases). Germline V CDR1 and CDR2: WSHSY, SAAADI. CDR3 length: 14 amino acids. DNA of the CDR3: TGCGCCAGCAGTGAGCAGGGGATGAACATTGAAGCTTTCTTT. It specifies CASSEQGMNIEAFF.

Worth noting for this clonotype: Just one base apart from a much larger clone, this may be a read error. J is TRBJ2-5 and V is TRBV6-1; 7 bases fit TRBD2. CDR3 length: 14 residues. J lost 6 bases, V lost 6 bases, and 10 bases had no gene match. Germline loops: CDR1 MNHNS, CDR2 SASEGT. The chain's CDR3 is CASSRAAAGKTQYF. Here the CDR3 DNA reads TGTGCCAGCAGCCGGGCGGCAGCGGGGAAGACCCAGTACTTC.

Of note for this clonotype: Just one base apart from a much larger clone, this may be a read error. The J gene is TRBJ1-4, the V gene TRBV4-1; 8 bases are shared with TRBD1. Trimming removed 0 bases from V and 5 bases from J; junction bases left unmatched: 11. This CDR3 spans 18 amino acids. Germline V gene lookup returns CDR1 MGHRA and CDR2 YSYEKL. CDR3 residues: CASSQERNRGDLNEKLFF. In nucleotides, the CDR3 is TGCGCCAGCAGCCAAGAGAGGAACAGGGGGGATTTAAATGAAAAACTGTTTTTT.

In regard to this clonotype: A much more abundant neighbour one base away suggests this may be a read error. CDR3 in amino acids: CASSYGESTEAFF. CDR3 DNA sequence: TGTGCCAGCAGTTACGGGGAGAGCACTGAAGCTTTCTTT. V is TRBV6-5 and J is TRBJ1-1; D remains unclear. Germline CDR1 and CDR2: MNHEY and SVGAGI. There are 13 residues in the CDR3. Trimming shortened V by 2 bases and J by 4 bases, and 8 bases separated the two germline ends.

Note on this clonotype: A read error may account for a junction end that differs from germline. The CDR3 loop reads CASSLSCVLSYEQYF. Written as DNA, the CDR3 is TGTGCCAGCAGTCTATCCTGCGTCCTCTCCTATGAGCAGTACTTC. V usage is TRBV6-1 and J usage is TRBJ2-7, with D hard to call. The germline V gene encodes CDR1 MNHNS and CDR2 SASEGT. The CDR3 covers 15 residues.

This clonotype was seen ten or more times. V is TRBV4-2 and J is TRBJ2-1; 15 bases are a match to TRBD2. The CDR3 contains 16 residues. From germline, CDR1 is LGHNA and CDR2 YNFKEQ. Trimming took 3 bases from V and 9 from J; bases not matched to a gene: 6. Here the CDR3 DNA reads TGTGCCAGCAGCCAGCCGGGACTAGCGGGAGGTGGTGAGCAGTTCTTC. Amino acid sequence: CASSQPGLAGGGEQFF.

The CDR3 loop reads CASSLYGLSGGREQYF. The DNA for the CDR3 is TGTGCCAGCAGCTTGTACGGACTATCGGGAGGGAGGGAGCAGTACTTC. The V call is TRBV5-6, the J call TRBJ2-7; TRBD2 agrees at 8 bases. The germline gives CDR1 SGHDT, CDR2 YYEEEE. Trimming at V came to 1 base and at J to 7 bases, leaving 13 bases not matched to a gene. This CDR3 is 16 amino acids long.

A remark on this clonotype: The junction shows a germline mismatch at one end, possibly a read error. The chain uses TRBV11-2 and TRBJ2-1, with D unresolved. This CDR3 comprises 14 residues. Germline CDR1 and CDR2: SGHAT and FQNNGV. The CDR3: CASTKSAALNEQFF. DNA for the CDR3: TGCGCCAGCACTAAATCGGCGGCCCTCAATGAGCAGTTCTTC.

The J gene is TRBJ2-3, the V gene TRBV18; D unresolved. V dropped 3 bases and J dropped 0 bases, with 22 bases sitting between them. Germline values: CDR1 KGHSH, CDR2 LQKENI. The CDR3 is 19 amino acids. CDR3 protein: CASSPIDSQLLTSTDTQYF. DNA for the CDR3: TGTGCCAGCTCACCCATTGACTCGCAACTTCTAACTAGCACAGATACGCAGTATTTT.

This clonotype was seen many times. One junction end disagrees with the germline gene, perhaps due to a read error. This chain uses TRBV14 with TRBJ2-2; 7 bases line up with TRBD2. The germline V gene encodes CDR1 SGHDN and CDR2 FVKESK. The CDR3 has 15 amino acids. This chain's CDR3 is CASSQGGSGTRELFF. The CDR3 DNA sequence: TGTGCCAGCAGCCAAGGCGGGAGTGGCACCCGGGAGCTGTTTTTT. The whole variable domain, filled in from reference TRBV14 and TRBJ2-2, reads EAGVTQFPSHSVIEKGQTVTLRCDPISGHDNLYWYRRVMGKEIKFLLHFVKESKQDESGMPNNRFLAERTGGTYSTLKVQPAELEDSGVYFCASSQGGSGTRELFFGEGSRLTVL.

The CDR3 region has the DNA TGTGCCAGCAGGCTCGCCGGATGGCCCGGAGATACGCAGTATTTT. Residues: CASRLAGWPGDTQYF. J is TRBJ2-3 and V is TRBV11-3; D not resolved. There are 15 residues in the CDR3. Trimming pared 6 bases from V and 5 bases from J, leaving 18 bases between. The germline CDR1 and CDR2 sequences are SGHNT and YENEEA.

The CDR3 nucleotides read TGTGCCAATAAGCTAATAGGGGGTCCCAGGAATGGCTACACCTTC. Translating gives CANKLIGGPRNGYTF. This chain uses TRBV6-5 with TRBJ1-2; a possible D gene is TRBD1 (6 bases). The CDR3 covers 15 residues. Per germline, CDR1 MNHEY and CDR2 SVGAGI. Trimming took off 10 bases at V and 6 bases at J, with 24 bases between the two ends.

V usage is TRBV11-2 and J usage is TRBJ1-2; D is undetermined. Germline values: CDR1 SGHAT, CDR2 FQNNGV. V was clipped by 7 bases and J by 5 bases, with 14 bases between them. The CDR3 extends over 13 amino acids. CDR3 in DNA: TGTGCCAGCAACACTAAAGCGGGGTATGGCTACACCTTC. This gives the protein CASNTKAGYGYTF.

This clonotype was seen more than once but under ten times. CDR3 DNA: TGTGCCACCTCCTTGTCGGGAGTTGCCAATGAGCAGTTCTTC. Its translation: CATSLSGVANEQFF. J is TRBJ2-1 and V is TRBV28; perhaps TRBD2 as D (6 bases). Trimming pared 10 bases from V and 6 bases from J, leaving 19 bases between. CDR1 and CDR2 from the germline V gene are MDHEN and SYDVKM. The CDR3 has 14 residues.

About this clonotype: This may be a read error, as it is one base from a much larger clone. The CDR3 DNA sequence: TGTGCCAGCAGTTACCTCTTCGGGTCCTACTACGAGCAGTACTTC. Its translation: CASSYLFGSYYEQYF. The chain carries TRBV6-5 and TRBJ2-7; no reliable D call. The V gene lost 2 bases and the J gene lost 3 bases, with 14 bases spanning the gap. The CDR3 length is 15 residues. The germline V gene encodes CDR1 MNHEY and CDR2 SVGAGI.

For this clonotype: An end of the junction does not agree with germline; a read error may underlie this. This chain's CDR3 is CDSSPSAGANEQFF. DNA for the CDR3: TGTGACAGCAGCCCATCGGCGGGAGCGAATGAGCAGTTCTTC. The chain combines TRBV11-1 with TRBJ2-1; 7 nucleotides align to TRBD2. Germline V CDR1 and CDR2: SGHAT, FQDESV (reference sequence). This CDR3 has 14 residues. The full variable domain, its missing parts supplied by reference TRBV11-1 and TRBJ2-1, is EAEVAQSPRYKITEKSQAVAFWCDPISGHATLYWYRQILGQGPELLVQFQDESVVDDSQLPKDRFSAERLKGVDSTLKIQPAELGDSAMYLCDSSPSAGANEQFFGPGTRLTVL.

On this clonotype: The CDR3 end shows no conserved phenylalanine or tryptophan, and so a read error is likely. V is TRBV4-1 and J is TRBJ2-3; a possible D gene is TRBD1 (5 bases). From germline, CDR1 is MGHRA and CDR2 YSYEKL. V lost 4 bases, J lost 1 base, and 12 bases lay in between. This CDR3 contains 15 residues. DNA of the CDR3: TGCGCCAGCAGCCTGGGGCACTCCTGCACAGATACGCAGTATATT. Translating gives CASSLGHSCTDTQYI.

To note about this clonotype: A read error may produce the germline difference seen at one junction end. This chain joins TRBV12-5 and TRBJ2-3; tentatively, D is TRBD1 (6 bases). CDR3 length equals 15 residues. CDR1 and CDR2 (germline): LGHNT, FRNRAP. CDR3 coding DNA: TGTGCTAGTGGTTTGGTAGGAACAGGGCAAAATACACAGTATTTT. As protein: CASGLVGTGQNTQYF.

This clonotype was recorded many times. The chain has TRBV29-1 and TRBJ2-7; possibly TRBD1 for D (5 bases). CDR3 size: 13 residues. Trimming removed 4 bases at V and 4 bases at J, with 14 bases between. Germline values: CDR1 SQVTM, CDR2 ANQGSEA. The DNA of the CDR3 is TGCAGCGTTGCCCCGACAGCGCAATACGAGCAGTACTTC. Translated, it gives CSVAPTAQYEQYF.

This clonotype came up a few times. The junction shows a germline mismatch at one end, possibly a read error. V and J are TRBV18 and TRBJ1-5; TRBD1 aligns across 7 bases. CDR3 length equals 16 residues. Germline CDR1 reads KGHSH; CDR2 reads LQKENI. The CDR3 loop is CVSSPSLTGAGQPQHF. The CDR3 coding sequence is TGTGTCAGCTCACCATCCCTTACAGGGGCCGGACAGCCCCAGCATTTT. Combining the CDR3 with reference TRBV18 and TRBJ1-5 gives the whole variable domain NAGVMQNPRHLVRRRGQEARLRCSPMKGHSHVYWYRQLPEEGLKFMVYLQKENIIDESGMPKERFSAEFPKEGPSILRIQQVVRGDSAAYFCVSSPSLTGAGQPQHFGDGTRLSIL.

Notes on this clonotype: Lacking the conserved final phenylalanine or tryptophan, this CDR3 likely reflects a read error. The limits of the CDR3 on the DNA are not certain, so only TCRdb's listed CDR3 is given. The chain couples TRBV11-2 to TRBJ1-2; the table assigns TRBD1, which was not confirmed against the DNA. CDR1 SGHAT and CDR2 FQNNGV come from the germline V gene. The CDR3 region is 11 residues in length, termini included. The CDR3 reads CASRQGHGDTL.

This clonotype was detected many times. This chain connects TRBV6-1 to TRBJ1-5; no firm D call. CDR1 is MNHNS, CDR2 SASEGT, per germline. There are 14 residues in the CDR3. Trimming stripped 2 bases from V and 6 bases from J, with 11 bases between. CDR3 nucleotides: TGTGCCAGCAGTGAAACCGGCGAGGTTCAGCCCCAGCATTTT. It yields the protein CASSETGEVQPQHF.